This paragraph reports one T cell receptor beta chain. Its specificity is unknown. TCRdb keeps only in-frame clones here, not all; method: immunoSEQ multiplex PCR. In the table there are fewer than 16,000 clones, about 75% of which are singletons. The germline V gene encodes CDR1 MNHEY and CDR2 SMNVEV (reference sequence). With V trimmed by 6 bases and J by 7 bases, 9 bases remained unmatched. CDR3 length equals 14 residues. This sample is drawn from a study of OX40 agonist ivuxolimab in advanced cancers. General study results and limits: Both CD4+ and CD8+ T cell populations in blood had undergone clonal expansion by week 6 at 0.1 to 3.0 mg/kg. Determination of antigen specificity was not performed for the expanded peripheral T cells.

Individuals having autoimmune disease history or systemic immunosuppression were not enrolled. Sequencing used CD4+ or CD8+ T cells sorted from blood, obtained in a trial of the OX40 agonist ivuxolimab. The origin of this receptor is an adult with an advanced solid tumor such as melanoma, head and neck, liver or kidney cancer. The V call is TRBV27, the J call TRBJ2-1; 7 bases match TRBD1. CDR3: CASRGQANLNEQFF. Here the CDR3 DNA reads TGTGCCAGCAGAGGACAGGCCAACTTAAATGAGCAGTTCTTC.